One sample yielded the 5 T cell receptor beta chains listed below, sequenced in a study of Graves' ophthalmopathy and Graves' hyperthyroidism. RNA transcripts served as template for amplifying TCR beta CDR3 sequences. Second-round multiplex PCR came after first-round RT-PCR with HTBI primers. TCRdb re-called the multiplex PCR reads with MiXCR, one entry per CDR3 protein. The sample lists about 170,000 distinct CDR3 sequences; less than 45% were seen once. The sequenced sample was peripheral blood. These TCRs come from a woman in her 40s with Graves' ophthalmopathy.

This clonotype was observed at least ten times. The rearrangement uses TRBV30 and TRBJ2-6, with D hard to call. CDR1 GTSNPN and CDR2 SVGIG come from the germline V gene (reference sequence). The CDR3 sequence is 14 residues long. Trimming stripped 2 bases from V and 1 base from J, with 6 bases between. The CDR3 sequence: CAWSLGSGANVLTF. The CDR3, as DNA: TGTGCCTGGAGTTTAGGGTCTGGGGCCAACGTCCTGACTTTC. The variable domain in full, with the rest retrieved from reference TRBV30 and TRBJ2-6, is SQTIHQWPATLVQPVGSPLSLECTVEGTSNPNLYWYRQAAGRGLQLLFYSVGIGQISSEVPQNLSASRPQDRQFILSSKKLLLSDSGFYLCAWSLGSGANVLTFGAGSRLTVL.

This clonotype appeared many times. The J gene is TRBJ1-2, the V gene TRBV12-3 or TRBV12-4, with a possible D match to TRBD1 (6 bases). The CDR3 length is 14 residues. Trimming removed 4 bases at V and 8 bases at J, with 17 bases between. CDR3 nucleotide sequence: TGTGCCAGCAGTTCCCAGGGGCAAGTGAGGGGCTACACCTTC. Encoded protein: CASSSQGQVRGYTF.

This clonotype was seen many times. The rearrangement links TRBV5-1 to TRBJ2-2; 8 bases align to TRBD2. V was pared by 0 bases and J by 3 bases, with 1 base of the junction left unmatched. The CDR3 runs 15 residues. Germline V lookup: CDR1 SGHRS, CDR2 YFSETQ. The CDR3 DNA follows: TGCGCCAGCAGCTTGGCTAGCGGGTACACCGGGGAGCTGTTTTTT. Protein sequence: CASSLASGYTGELFF. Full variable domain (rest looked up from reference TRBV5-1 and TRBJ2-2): KAGVTQTPRYLIKTRGQQVTLSCSPISGHRSVSWYQQTPGQGLQFLFEYFSETQRNKGNFPGRFSGRQFSNSRSEMNVSTLELGDSALYLCASSLASGYTGELFFGEGSRLTVL.

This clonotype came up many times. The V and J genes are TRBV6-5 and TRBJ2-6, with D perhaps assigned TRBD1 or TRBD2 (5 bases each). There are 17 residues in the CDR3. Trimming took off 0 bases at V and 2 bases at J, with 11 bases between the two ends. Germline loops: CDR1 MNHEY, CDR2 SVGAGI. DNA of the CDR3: TGTGCCAGCAGTTACTCGAATAGGGGAGCTGGGGCCAACGTCCTGACTTTC. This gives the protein CASSYSNRGAGANVLTF.

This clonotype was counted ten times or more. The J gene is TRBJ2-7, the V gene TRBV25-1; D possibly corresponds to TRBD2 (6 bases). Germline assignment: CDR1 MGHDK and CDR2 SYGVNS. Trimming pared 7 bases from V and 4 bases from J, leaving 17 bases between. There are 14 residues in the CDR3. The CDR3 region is CASTQRGGAYEQYF. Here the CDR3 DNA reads TGTGCCAGCACTCAAAGAGGAGGGGCGTACGAGCAGTACTTC.